Shown below are 30 T cell receptor beta chains from a single sample sequenced in a study of blood T cells in healthy people across ages. The use of a sample-barcoded 5' primer and a J-beta primer mix characterized a second PCR of roughly 6 to 12 cycles. TCRdb used MiXCR to reprocess the 5' RACE reads, holding one entry per CDR3 protein. The sample contains more than 900,000 distinct CDR3 sequences, approximately 25% of which appear only once. A further study also used this sample, focusing on T cells of mothers and their children.

Sequenced input: blood. Receptors were obtained from a girl aged 2-10 years in good health.

This clonotype was observed a few times. V gene TRBV3-1 combines with J gene TRBJ2-2; 8 bases match TRBD1. The V gene's germline CDR1 is LGHDT and CDR2 YNNKEL (reference sequence). V was clipped by 9 bases and J by 7 bases; unmatched bases: 16. This CDR3 spans 16 amino acids. The CDR3, as DNA: TGTGCCAGTAGGGAAGGCAGGGGGCCCCGAGGCGGGGAGCTGTTTTTT. This codes for CASREGRGPRGGELFF.

Only one count was recorded for this clonotype. In DNA form, the CDR3 reads TGTGCCAGCAGCTTAGACACTTCCGGGACCCAGAATGAGCAGTTCTTC. Translated: CASSLDTSGTQNEQFF. The chain links TRBV5-6 to TRBJ2-1; D tentatively fits TRBD1 or TRBD2 (5 bases each). The CDR3 contains 16 residues. Trimming took 2 bases from V and 7 from J, leaving 19 bases between them. Germline V CDR1 and CDR2: SGHDT, YYEEEE.

This sequence joins TRBV7-3 and TRBJ2-3; 9 bases match TRBD2. The CDR3 covers 15 residues. The germline CDR1 and CDR2 sequences are SGHTA and FQGTGA. With V trimmed by 6 bases and J by 4 bases, 8 bases remained unmatched. CDR3 sequence reads: CASSSVAGAADTQYF. CDR3 coding DNA: TGTGCCAGCAGTTCGGTAGCGGGAGCAGCAGATACGCAGTATTTT.

The rearrangement links TRBV12-3 or TRBV12-4 to TRBJ2-2, with TRBD1 matching over 7 bases. Losses at the gene ends were 2 bases for V and 9 bases for J; bases not matched to a gene: 12. This CDR3 contains 16 residues. This CDR3 reads CASSLHRGAGPRELFF. In DNA, the CDR3 is TGTGCCAGCAGTTTACACAGGGGCGCTGGTCCCCGGGAGCTGTTTTTT.

In this sample, this clonotype turned up a few times. The chain employs TRBV11-1 and TRBJ2-1; TRBD2 agrees at 7 bases. Germline trimming cut 0 bases from V and 1 base from J; bases unmatched to any gene: 27. Per the germline V gene, CDR1 is SGHAT and CDR2 is FQDESV (reference sequence). This CDR3 has 24 residues. The CDR3 nucleotides are TGTGCCAGCAGCTTAGCCAGCTTAGCCCAGAAGGGTAGTGGCGGGAGCGGGTCCTACAATGAGCAGTTCTTC. Amino acid sequence: CASSLASLAQKGSGGSGSYNEQFF.

V gene TRBV6-5 combines with J gene TRBJ1-2; D unclear. V was clipped by 0 bases and J by 2 bases, with 10 bases between them. The V gene's germline CDR1 is MNHEY and CDR2 SVGAGI. The CDR3 is 15 amino acids. The CDR3 DNA follows: TGTGCCAGCAGTTACTCAGCTGAGGGCAACTATGGCTACACCTTC. Translation gives CASSYSAEGNYGYTF.

The J gene is TRBJ2-2, the V gene TRBV29-1; either TRBD1 or TRBD2 may fit D (5 bases each). Trimming removed 4 bases at V and 1 base at J, with 10 bases between. CDR3 length equals 14 residues. Germline V gene data show CDR1 as SQVTM and CDR2 as ANQGSEA. The CDR3 DNA sequence: TGCAGCGTTGTTCGGGGCAGGAACACCGGGGAGCTGTTTTTT. Translating gives CSVVRGRNTGELFF.

The chain has TRBV20-1 and TRBJ2-7; unclear D gene. Germline V lookup: CDR1 DFQATT, CDR2 SNEGSKA (reference sequence). This CDR3 comprises 13 residues. V was shortened by 3 bases and J by 3 bases, with 12 bases between the two germline ends. The CDR3 nucleotides are TGCAGTGCTAGTCAACTTCTACTCTACGAGCAGTACTTC. Translated: CSASQLLLYEQYF.

The genes are TRBV5-1 and TRBJ1-1; D is unresolved. Trimming took 4 bases from V and 2 from J, leaving 12 bases between them. This CDR3 region has 14 residues. In germline, CDR1 is SGHRS, CDR2 YFSETQ. The CDR3 DNA reads TGCGCCAGCAGCCTCGGGAGTGTCAACACTGAAGCTTTCTTT. It specifies CASSLGSVNTEAFF.

The table lists this clonotype with many counts. J is TRBJ2-6 and V is TRBV7-6, with D perhaps assigned TRBD1 or TRBD2 (6 bases each). The CDR3 sequence is 18 residues long. The V end was cut by 2 bases, the J end by 0 bases, with 14 bases between. Per germline, CDR1 SGHVS and CDR2 FNYEAQ. The CDR3 protein is CASSLRGGKSSGANVLTF. The CDR3 DNA reads TGTGCCAGCAGCTTACGAGGGGGGAAGAGCTCTGGGGCCAACGTCCTGACTTTC.

A remark on this clonotype: An end of the junction differs from the germline gene, which may be a read error. This chain links TRBV2 with TRBJ2-7; 7 bases are a match to TRBD1. CDR1 is SNHLY, CDR2 FYNNEI, per germline. The CDR3 is 16 amino acids. This CDR3 is CASSGGRTGEYYERYF. The CDR3 DNA reads as TGTGCCAGCAGTGGGGGACGAACAGGGGAATACTACGAGCGGTACTTC.

The chain recombines TRBV5-5 with TRBJ1-5, with TRBD1 matching over 7 bases. The germline CDR1 and CDR2 sequences are SGHKS and YYEKEE (reference sequence). The CDR3 is 14 amino acids. The trim removed 1 base at V and 7 bases at J, leaving 5 bases unmatched. CDR3 DNA sequence: TGTGCCAGCAGCTTGAGCAGGGACAGCCAGCCCCAGCATTTT. Translating it yields CASSLSRDSQPQHF.

This clonotype was counted between two and nine times. The CDR3 DNA sequence: TGCAGCGTACAGGGGGCTCGTGGCGACGAGCAGTACTTC. Residues: CSVQGARGDEQYF. The chain has TRBV29-1 and TRBJ2-7; 9 bases agree with TRBD1. The V gene's germline CDR1 is SQVTM and CDR2 ANQGSEA. Trimming at V came to 6 bases and at J to 5 bases, leaving 8 bases not matched to a gene. CDR3 length: 13 amino acids.

The V gene is TRBV5-6, the J gene TRBJ2-5; 10 positions match TRBD2. The assigned J gene may be wrong: the sequence end matches TRBJ2-7 better. The CDR3 is 18 amino acids. CDR1 and CDR2 (germline): SGHDT, YYEEEE. The CDR3 nucleotides are TGTGCCAGCAGCACCCGACAGAGACTAGCGGGCATATCCTACGAGCAGTACTTC. It codes for CASSTRQRLAGISYEQYF.

Only a few counts were recorded for this clonotype. One junction end disagrees with the germline gene, perhaps due to a read error. The V call is TRBV28, the J call TRBJ2-5; tentatively, D is TRBD1 (5 bases). The CDR3 consists of 15 residues. From germline, CDR1 is MDHEN and CDR2 SYDVKM. The CDR3: CASSPRQRDPYEQDF. The CDR3 DNA sequence: TGTGCCAGCAGCCCGAGACAGAGAGACCCCTACGAGCAGGACTTC.

The chain recombines TRBV5-1 with TRBJ1-1, with unresolved D. The CDR3 runs 13 residues. CDR1 is SGHRS, CDR2 YFSETQ, per germline. Deletions cut 3 bases from V and 5 bases from J, with 11 bases between. The CDR3 loop is CASSSEWKTEAFF. CDR3 in DNA: TGCGCCAGCAGCTCCGAGTGGAAAACTGAAGCTTTCTTT.

The chain uses TRBV29-1 and TRBJ2-3; D unclear. Per the germline V gene, CDR1 is SQVTM and CDR2 is ANQGSEA. CDR3 length equals 15 residues. The V and J ends lost 2 bases and 0 bases respectively, with 12 bases between them. The CDR3: CSVESWGSSTDTQYF. The CDR3 DNA reads as TGCAGCGTTGAATCGTGGGGAAGTAGCACAGATACGCAGTATTTT.

This clonotype came up once. The conserved closing phenylalanine or tryptophan is absent in this CDR3, likely reflecting a read error. The DNA is left out, because the CDR3 cannot be placed on it with certainty; the CDR3 is given as TCRdb lists it. This chain uses TRBV4-2 with TRBJ1-2. The CDR3 adds up to 15 amino acids, both ends counted. The germline gives CDR1 LGHNA, CDR2 YNFKEQ. CDR3 sequence: CASSPQEKANYGSAL.

The rearrangement joins TRBV12-3 or TRBV12-4 to TRBJ2-1; 11 nucleotides line up with TRBD2. The junction had 4 bases not matched to a gene; V was cut back by 4 bases and J by 5 bases. This CDR3 has 15 amino acids. The DNA of the CDR3 is TGTGCCAGCAGTTATAGCGGGGGGGCCAACAATGAGCAGTTCTTC. Translating it yields CASSYSGGANNEQFF.

This clonotype showed up just a few times. This CDR3 is CSVPEGDDPYGYTF. The CDR3, as DNA: TGCAGCGTTCCCGAAGGGGACGACCCCTATGGCTACACCTTC. This chain links TRBV29-1 with TRBJ1-2, with D possibly matching TRBD1 (5 bases). V lost 5 bases and J 4 bases, leaving 17 bases between the germline ends. Germline CDR1 SQVTM, CDR2 ANQGSEA. This CDR3 spans 14 amino acids.

This clonotype was counted a few times. The gene calls are TRBV7-8 and TRBJ2-1, with a possible D match to TRBD2 (5 bases). This CDR3 is built from 14 residues. V shed 4 bases and J shed 7 bases, with 14 bases lying between them. Germline V gene lookup returns CDR1 SGHVS and CDR2 FQNEAQ. CDR3: CASSSLFSGNEQFF. CDR3 sequence (DNA): TGTGCCAGCAGCTCCCTTTTCTCGGGAAATGAGCAGTTCTTC.

This clonotype was detected only once. The CDR3 region has the DNA TGCGCCAGCAGCTTGGGGAGCAGATCTGGGCCCGGGCAGTACTTC. Its protein product is CASSLGSRSGPGQYF. The chain recombines TRBV5-1 with TRBJ2-7; unclear D gene. Trimming took 0 bases from V and 9 from J, leaving 19 bases between them. The CDR3 is 15 amino acids. Germline CDR1 is SGHRS and CDR2 is YFSETQ.

A single count supports this clonotype. V is TRBV29-1 and J is TRBJ2-7; tentatively, D is TRBD2 (7 bases). Germline CDR1 SQVTM, CDR2 ANQGSEA. There are 12 residues in the CDR3. V was pared by 7 bases and J by 4 bases, with 14 bases between. CDR3: CSAYEGGYEQYF. The CDR3, as DNA: TGCAGCGCCTACGAGGGGGGGTACGAGCAGTACTTC.

This clonotype was counted between two and nine times. The chain is built from TRBV2 and TRBJ2-5; D unclear. Near its end, the DNA agrees better with TRBJ2-7, so the J call may be wrong. The CDR3 runs to 14 residues. CDR1 is SNHLY, CDR2 FYNNEI, per germline. The CDR3 nucleotides are TGTGCCAGCAGTGAAGGGAGTGTACTCTACGAGCAGTACTTC. This codes for CASSEGSVLYEQYF.

In nucleotides, the CDR3 is TGTGCCAGCAGTGTAGGGACAGGGGGCAATGAGCAGTTCTTC. This sequence encodes CASSVGTGGNEQFF. V gene TRBV28 combines with J gene TRBJ2-1; 11 bases are a match to TRBD1. CDR1 and CDR2 (germline): MDHEN, SYDVKM. With 5 bases clipped from V and 6 bases from J, the junction kept 3 bases outside the gene matches. The CDR3 consists of 14 residues.

The J gene is TRBJ1-1, the V gene TRBV6-1, with D perhaps TRBD1 (5 bases). The germline V gene has CDR1 MNHNS and CDR2 SASEGT. The CDR3 length is 13 residues. The ends were cut back, 10 bases at V and 4 bases at J, with 16 bases in the middle. CDR3 in DNA: TGTGCCACCGACCCTGTCGGGGGCACTGAAGCTTTCTTT. Translated, it gives CATDPVGGTEAFF.

The gene calls are TRBV28 and TRBJ1-5, with 9 bases identical to TRBD1. The CDR3 consists of 15 residues. Trimming at V came to 7 bases and at J to 4 bases, leaving 8 bases not matched to a gene. CDR1 is MDHEN, CDR2 SYDVKM, per germline. The CDR3 DNA reads TGTGCCAGCACCTACAGGGGGCGAGGGAATCAGCCCCAGCATTTT. Protein product: CASTYRGRGNQPQHF.

This clonotype was recorded a few times. The chain joins TRBV14 to TRBJ2-1; possibly TRBD1 for D (7 bases). Germline-derived CDR1 and CDR2 are SGHDN and FVKESK. Deletions cut 3 bases from V and 2 bases from J, with 11 bases between. The CDR3 loop spans 15 amino acids. The CDR3 spells CASSHGGQPYNEQFF. CDR3 bases: TGTGCCAGCAGCCACGGGGGACAGCCCTACAATGAGCAGTTCTTC. The full variable domain, in which reference TRBV14 and TRBJ2-1 provide the parts outside the CDR3, is EAGVTQFPSHSVIEKGQTVTLRCDPISGHDNLYWYRRVMGKEIKFLLHFVKESKQDESGMPNNRFLAERTGGTYSTLKVQPAELEDSGVYFCASSHGGQPYNEQFFGPGTRLTVL.

This clonotype was seen a few times. V and J are TRBV7-3 and TRBJ1-1, with no clear D. Germline CDR1 SGHTA, CDR2 FQGTGA. This CDR3 comprises 16 residues. The ends were cut back, 5 bases at V and 0 bases at J, with 16 bases in the middle. The CDR3 spells CASSMLEGDMNTEAFF. In nucleotides, the CDR3 is TGTGCCAGCAGCATGCTGGAGGGAGACATGAACACTGAAGCTTTCTTT.

This chain connects TRBV29-1 to TRBJ2-4, with TRBD2 matching 10 bases. The CDR3 has 18 residues. Germline loops: CDR1 SQVTM, CDR2 ANQGSEA. V gave up 4 bases and J gave up 0 bases; unmatched junction bases: 12. The CDR3 spells CSVVIQRGGFGAKNIQYF. The CDR3 nucleotides are TGCAGCGTTGTAATACAGCGGGGGGGGTTCGGAGCCAAAAACATTCAGTACTTC.